One and the same sample provided the 17 T cell receptor beta chains below, sequenced in a study of early T cells in non-severe SARS-CoV-2 infection. TCRdb processed the 5' RACE reads anew with MiXCR; each CDR3 protein has one entry. Of 50,000 to 80,000 distinct CDR3 sequences listed, 4.9% were seen once; the top ten hold 4.9%. The sequencing sample was made of whole blood. The receptor source for this set is an adult who was a healthcare worker with PCR-confirmed SARS-CoV-2 infection or an uninfected control (not recorded which).

This clonotype was picked up a small number of times. The rearrangement uses TRBV20-1 and TRBJ2-1; D is unresolved. The CDR3 contains 14 residues. Germline V gene lookup returns CDR1 DFQATT and CDR2 SNEGSKA (reference sequence). The V gene lost 3 bases and the J gene lost 8 bases, with 17 bases spanning the gap. CDR3 in DNA: TGCAGTGCTAGTGGTCAGTTATTGGTTGATGAGCAGTTCTTC. Protein product: CSASGQLLVDEQFF.

At least ten counts were recorded for this clonotype. The chain employs TRBV6-5 and TRBJ2-4; 9 positions match TRBD1. V gave up 6 bases and J gave up 5 bases; unmatched junction bases: 8. The CDR3 runs to 15 residues. CDR1 is MNHEY and CDR2 is SVGAGI in the germline V gene. The DNA for the CDR3 is TGTGCCAGCAGCTCTACAGGGGGCGTCCAAAACATTCAGTACTTC. It yields the protein CASSSTGGVQNIQYF.

This clonotype has a count of ten or more. The chain joins TRBV20-1 to TRBJ2-3; D might be TRBD1 (6 bases). Germline CDR1 and CDR2: DFQATT and SNEGSKA (reference sequence). The CDR3 sequence is 13 residues long. Trimming pared 6 bases from V and 2 bases from J, leaving 12 bases between. Here the CDR3 reads CSATGTNTDTQYF. The CDR3 coding sequence is TGCAGTGCGACCGGGACAAACACAGATACGCAGTATTTT.

This clonotype appeared many times. The chain links TRBV20-1 to TRBJ1-5; D unresolved. V shed 0 bases and J shed 0 bases, with 9 bases lying between them. CDR3 length equals 15 residues. Germline CDR1 is DFQATT and CDR2 is SNEGSKA (reference sequence). Here the CDR3 DNA reads TGCAGTGCTAGAGATCTACTTCATAGCAATCAGCCCCAGCATTTT. Protein: CSARDLLHSNQPQHF.

This clonotype appeared many times. The rearrangement uses TRBV7-9 and TRBJ1-5; D is uncertain. V lost 1 base, J lost 2 bases, and 12 bases lay in between. Germline CDR1 is SEHNR and CDR2 is FQNEAQ (reference sequence). The CDR3 consists of 16 residues. DNA of the CDR3: TGTGCCAGCAGCTTAGGGTCCGGGTCAGGCAATCAGCCCCAGCATTTT. Translation: CASSLGSGSGNQPQHF. The full variable domain, completed using reference TRBV7-9 and TRBJ1-5, is DTGVSQNPRHKITKRGQNVTFRCDPISEHNRLYWYRQTLGQGPEFLTYFQNEAQLEKSRLLSDRFSAERPKGSFSTLEIQRTEQGDSAMYLCASSLGSGSGNQPQHFGDGTRLSIL.

This clonotype showed up many times. The chain combines TRBV12-3 or TRBV12-4 with TRBJ1-1; no definite D call. This CDR3 is built from 12 residues. The V and J ends lost 11 bases and 3 bases respectively, with 13 bases between them. DNA of the CDR3: TGTGCCGCCCGCGCAGGAGACACTGAAGCTTTCTTT. This codes for CAARAGDTEAFF.

The chain carries TRBV2 and TRBJ2-7; D is possibly TRBD1 or TRBD2 (5 bases each). The CDR3 is 14 amino acids. Germline loops: CDR1 SNHLY, CDR2 FYNNEI. The V end lost 8 bases, the J end lost 3 bases, and 17 bases lay between the germline ends. CDR3 loop: CASSPRGSFYEQYF. The CDR3 region has the DNA TGTGCCAGCTCTCCCCGGGGCTCATTCTACGAGCAGTACTTC. Supplemented by reference TRBV2 and TRBJ2-7, the full variable domain reads EPEVTQTPSHQVTQMGQEVILRCVPISNHLYFYWYRQILGQKVEFLVSFYNNEISEKSEIFDDQFSVERPDGSNFTLKIRSTKLEDSAMYFCASSPRGSFYEQYFGPGTRLTVT.

This clonotype was picked up many times. The chain joins TRBV10-3 to TRBJ1-2; D not certain. This CDR3 comprises 13 residues. Deletions cut 0 bases from V and 5 bases from J, with 7 bases between. Per germline, CDR1 ENHRY and CDR2 SYGVKD. DNA for the CDR3: TGTGCCATCAGTGAGTCGAGCGTTTATGGCTACACCTTC. It yields the protein CAISESSVYGYTF.

This clonotype was counted many times. J is TRBJ1-1 and V is TRBV20-1, with a tentative D call TRBD1 (6 bases). Trimming left V 0 bases short and J 2 bases short, with 13 bases between. The CDR3 contains 15 residues. Germline CDR1 is DFQATT and CDR2 is SNEGSKA (reference sequence). DNA of the CDR3: TGCAGTGCTAGAGAGGCCGGGACACCTAACACTGAAGCTTTCTTT. Its protein is CSAREAGTPNTEAFF.

DNA for the CDR3: TGCAGTGCTAGTTCTGAATGGAATTCACCCCTCCACTTT. Amino acid sequence: CSASSEWNSPLHF. J is TRBJ1-6 and V is TRBV20-1; D not resolved. The CDR3 runs to 13 residues. In germline, CDR1 is DFQATT, CDR2 SNEGSKA (reference sequence). The V and J ends lost 3 bases and 7 bases respectively, with 10 bases between them.

This clonotype was seen at least ten times. The chain employs TRBV2 and TRBJ1-5; D uncertain. Germline V lookup: CDR1 SNHLY, CDR2 FYNNEI. The CDR3 runs to 14 residues. Trimming pared 0 bases from V and 2 bases from J, leaving 5 bases between. This chain's CDR3 is CASSEAQRNQPQHF. CDR3 in DNA: TGTGCCAGCAGTGAAGCGCAGCGCAATCAGCCCCAGCATTTT.

In DNA, the CDR3 is TGTGCCAGCAGCACAGCCAACACAGATACGCAGTATTTT. The encoded protein is CASSTANTDTQYF. The genes are TRBV7-9 and TRBJ2-3; D gene uncertain. CDR1 is SEHNR and CDR2 is FQNEAQ in the germline V gene (reference sequence). CDR3 size: 13 residues. Trimming stripped 5 bases from V and 2 bases from J, with 8 bases between.

This clonotype was observed at least ten times. This sequence joins TRBV29-1 and TRBJ1-1; maybe TRBD1 (6 bases). V lost 7 bases and J 4 bases, leaving 16 bases between the germline ends. Germline V CDR1 and CDR2: SQVTM, ANQGSEA. This CDR3 spans 13 amino acids. This CDR3 is CSAQGQGVTEAFF. CDR3 DNA sequence: TGCAGCGCCCAGGGGCAGGGAGTCACTGAAGCTTTCTTT.

This clonotype occurred many times. The CDR3 region is CASSNGGVSSYEQYF. The CDR3, as DNA: TGTGCCAGCAGCAACGGGGGAGTGAGCTCCTACGAGCAGTACTTC. This chain joins TRBV21-1 and TRBJ2-7; the tabulated D call, TRBD1, remains unverified against the DNA. TRBV21-1 is a pseudogene segment. This CDR3 has 15 residues.

This clonotype was picked up a small number of times. The chain uses TRBV7-8 and TRBJ2-3; TRBD2 agrees at 7 bases. J was trimmed by 2 bases and V by 5 bases; bases with no gene match: 7. CDR1 is SGHVS and CDR2 is FQNEAQ in the germline V gene. CDR3 size: 15 residues. The CDR3 sequence: CASSPGGTITDTQYF. The CDR3 DNA follows: TGTGCCAGCAGCCCCGGGGGGACTATCACAGATACGCAGTATTTT.

The chain employs TRBV7-9 and TRBJ2-5; 9 bases line up with TRBD1. The germline V gene encodes CDR1 SEHNR and CDR2 FQNEAQ (reference sequence). The CDR3 runs to 14 residues. V gave up 5 bases and J gave up 6 bases; unmatched junction bases: 7. CDR3 amino acids: CASSPQGAMKTQYF. The CDR3 DNA sequence: TGTGCCAGCAGCCCACAGGGGGCTATGAAGACCCAGTACTTC.

This clonotype has just a few counts. This rearrangement joins TRBV7-8 to TRBJ2-7; possibly TRBD2 for D (6 bases). This CDR3 spans 16 amino acids. Per the germline V gene, CDR1 is SGHVS and CDR2 is FQNEAQ. Trimming left V 5 bases short and J 3 bases short, with 20 bases between. The CDR3 bases are TGTGCCAGCAGCGGAACCCGGGACTCCCGCCGCTACGAGCAGTACTTC. Amino acids: CASSGTRDSRRYEQYF.